A single sample is the source of the 27 T cell receptor beta chains below, sequenced in a study of CD8 T cells in ankylosing spondylitis. Study-level results: For ankylosing spondylitis blood, a TCR beta motif of about eight highly homologous variants appeared characteristic.

For these receptors, no antigen is known. Each CDR3 protein is one row after TCRdb ran MiXCR on the 5' RACE reads. This table has 220,000 or so distinct CDR3 sequences, approximately 20% appearing once. Sequencing input: blood, either unsorted or a sorted T cell fraction (not recorded which). Receptors originate from a male donor with ankylosing spondylitis.

The gene calls are TRBV27 and TRBJ2-1; D gene uncertain. Germline V gene data show CDR1 as MNHEY and CDR2 as SMNVEV (reference sequence). Trimming stripped 5 bases from V and 6 bases from J, with 17 bases between. The CDR3 is made up of 15 amino acids. CDR3 nucleotide sequence: TGTGCCAGCAGTCTCGACACGGGTTTTTTCAATGAGCAGTTCTTC. Translating gives CASSLDTGFFNEQFF.

This clonotype was detected a few times. This chain connects TRBV6-4 to TRBJ1-1; possible D gene TRBD1, 5 bases. Trimming took off 5 bases at V and 5 bases at J, with 15 bases between the two ends. Germline values: CDR1 MRHNA, CDR2 SNTAGT. This CDR3 is 14 amino acids long. CDR3 sequence (DNA): TGTGCCAGCAGTAAGGCCAGGGCGGTAACTGAAGCTTTCTTT. Protein sequence: CASSKARAVTEAFF.

This clonotype was observed a few times. A read error is possible here, since a much larger clone lies one base away. The rearrangement uses TRBV25-1 and TRBJ2-7; no clear D. Trimming cost V 9 bases and J 5 bases, with 8 bases left between them. Germline V gives CDR1 MGHDK, CDR2 SYGVNS. The CDR3 extends over 10 amino acids. The CDR3 DNA sequence: TGTGCCAGTCCCCCCCACGAGCAGTACTTC. Protein: CASPPHEQYF.

The CDR3 spells CASSKTGGAGGYTF. For the CDR3, the DNA is TGTGCCAGCAGCAAGACAGGGGGCGCGGGTGGCTACACCTTC. The gene calls are TRBV9 and TRBJ1-2; 10 positions match TRBD1. This CDR3 has 14 residues. The J segment lost 7 bases and the V segment lost 4 bases, leaving 7 bases of the junction unmatched. Germline CDR1 SGDLS, CDR2 YYNGEE.

This sequence joins TRBV3-1 and TRBJ2-1, with D perhaps TRBD2 (5 bases). The V end lost 5 bases, the J end lost 0 bases, and 14 bases lay between the germline ends. CDR1 LGHDT and CDR2 YNNKEL come from the germline V gene (reference sequence). The CDR3 runs 16 residues. The DNA for the CDR3 is TGTGCCAGCAGCGATTTTAGCGCAAGCTCCTACAATGAGCAGTTCTTC. This translates into CASSDFSASSYNEQFF.

This clonotype was detected only a few times. The V and J genes are TRBV6-5 and TRBJ1-1; a possible D gene is TRBD1 (5 bases). V was cut by 3 bases and J by 1 base, with 21 bases left in between. The germline V gene has CDR1 MNHEY and CDR2 SVGAGI. The CDR3 runs 18 residues. CDR3 coding DNA: TGTGCCAGCAGTTATGGTCGGAGTCGGGGCAGAACGAACACTGAAGCTTTCTTT. Translation gives CASSYGRSRGRTNTEAFF.

This clonotype was observed a single time. The rearrangement uses TRBV7-2 and TRBJ2-1; D is perhaps TRBD2 (5 bases). Germline CDR1 reads SGHTA; CDR2 reads FQGNSA. This CDR3 has 14 residues. V was shortened by 1 base and J by 8 bases, with 12 bases between the two germline ends. CDR3: CASSLEEAEHEQFF. CDR3 nucleotides: TGTGCCAGCAGCTTAGAGGAGGCCGAACATGAGCAGTTCTTC. Together with reference TRBV7-2 and TRBJ2-1, the CDR3 gives the full variable domain: GAGVSQSPSNKVTEKGKDVELRCDPISGHTALYWYRQSLGQGLEFLIYFQGNSAPDKSGLPSDRFSAERTGGSVSTLTIQRTQQEDSAVYLCASSLEEAEHEQFFGPGTRLTVL.

This rearrangement joins TRBV25-1 to TRBJ1-4, with a tentative D call TRBD1 (5 bases). Trimming took 2 bases from V and 2 from J, leaving 9 bases between them. Germline CDR1 MGHDK, CDR2 SYGVNS. This CDR3 has 15 amino acids. CDR3 region: CASSELGDTNEKLFF. The CDR3 DNA reads TGTGCCAGCAGTGAACTAGGGGACACTAATGAAAAACTGTTTTTT.

The J gene is TRBJ1-5, the V gene TRBV27; D is unclear. Deletions cut 1 base from V and 0 bases from J, with 4 bases between. This CDR3 has 14 residues. CDR1 MNHEY and CDR2 SMNVEV come from the germline V gene (reference sequence). The CDR3 bases are TGTGCCAGCAGTTTATACTATAGCAATCAGCCCCAGCATTTT. Protein product: CASSLYYSNQPQHF.

This clonotype has more than one count but fewer than ten. The chain recombines TRBV6-1 with TRBJ2-1; unclear D gene. The germline CDR1 and CDR2 sequences are MNHNS and SASEGT. This CDR3 spans 13 amino acids. V was shortened by 5 bases and J by 4 bases, with 9 bases between the two germline ends. CDR3 coding DNA: TGTGCCAGCAGTCCCGGAGAATACAATGAGCAGTTCTTC. Encoded protein: CASSPGEYNEQFF.

The table lists this clonotype with a few counts. This chain links TRBV11-3 with TRBJ2-7; 8 nucleotides align to TRBD1. There are 16 residues in the CDR3. J was trimmed by 3 bases and V by 4 bases; bases with no gene match: 11. Germline V gene sequence: CDR1 SGHNT, CDR2 YENEEA. The CDR3 sequence is CASSSRAGQDFYEQYF. The CDR3 bases are TGTGCCAGCAGCTCGCGCGCGGGACAGGATTTCTACGAGCAGTACTTC.

This clonotype has a handful of counts. The chain couples TRBV27 to TRBJ2-1; D unclear. V was cut by 5 bases and J by 7 bases, with 15 bases left in between. Germline V gives CDR1 MNHEY, CDR2 SMNVEV (reference sequence). This CDR3 has 14 amino acids. The CDR3 DNA is TGTGCCAGCAGTCCTCCCTTGCTGTGGAATGAGCAGTTCTTC. The encoded protein is CASSPPLLWNEQFF.

Concerning this clonotype itself: Likely a read error: the CDR3 ends without its conserved phenylalanine or tryptophan. The V and J genes are TRBV20-1 and TRBJ2-1, with D tentatively TRBD2 (6 bases). Per germline, CDR1 DFQATT and CDR2 SNEGSKA (reference sequence). The germline V and J ends were trimmed by 0 bases and 5 bases, with 17 bases remaining between them. CDR3 length: 16 residues. This CDR3 is CSARDLTGTLNNEQFL. The CDR3 DNA is TGCAGTGCTAGAGATTTAACCGGGACTCTAAACAATGAGCAGTTCTTG.

This clonotype was seen a handful of times. The CDR3: CASSANTGELFF. As DNA, the CDR3 is TGTGCCAGCAGCGCTAACACCGGGGAGCTGTTTTTT. This chain joins TRBV27 and TRBJ2-2; D remains ambiguous. V was pared by 6 bases and J by 2 bases, with 4 bases between. The length of the CDR3 is 12 residues. The germline V gene has CDR1 MNHEY and CDR2 SMNVEV (reference sequence).

This clonotype came up a few times. The rearrangement uses TRBV20-1 and TRBJ2-7; maybe TRBD2 (7 bases). The CDR3 contains 14 residues. Germline V gene sequence: CDR1 DFQATT, CDR2 SNEGSKA (reference sequence). V was clipped by 5 bases and J by 2 bases, with 16 bases between them. The CDR3 sequence is CSAGEGGGPYEQYF. The CDR3 coding sequence is TGCAGTGCTGGCGAGGGAGGGGGTCCCTACGAGCAGTACTTC.

The V and J genes are TRBV20-1 and TRBJ1-5, with D unclear. The CDR3 contains 15 residues. In germline, CDR1 is DFQATT, CDR2 SNEGSKA (reference sequence). V dropped 0 bases and J dropped 2 bases, with 11 bases sitting between them. CDR3: CSARDLGLGNQPQHF. Here the CDR3 DNA reads TGCAGTGCTAGAGATTTAGGGCTGGGCAATCAGCCCCAGCATTTT.

The chain recombines TRBV6-6 with TRBJ2-1; D not resolved. Germline V lookup: CDR1 MNHNY, CDR2 SVGAGI (reference sequence). Trimming stripped 8 bases from V and 4 bases from J, with 6 bases between. This CDR3 is built from 11 residues. CDR3 DNA: TGTGCCAGCGGCCCTTACAATGAGCAGTTCTTC. Translating gives CASGPYNEQFF.

The rearrangement uses TRBV12-3 or TRBV12-4 and TRBJ1-2; TRBD1 agrees at 7 bases. This CDR3 has 13 residues. Trimming removed 3 bases from V and 7 bases from J; junction bases left unmatched: 5. CDR3 DNA: TGTGCCAGCAGTTTCGTGACAGGGTCTGGCTACACCTTC. It yields the protein CASSFVTGSGYTF.

V and J are TRBV9 and TRBJ2-1; 12 bases agree with TRBD2. The CDR3 is made up of 18 amino acids. CDR1 SGDLS and CDR2 YYNGEE come from the germline V gene. V trimming: 4 bases; J trimming: 7 bases; junction bases outside the gene matches: 15. CDR3 sequence reads: CASSTDGFLAGGGNEQFF. In nucleotides, the CDR3 is TGTGCCAGCAGCACCGACGGCTTCCTAGCGGGGGGGGGAAATGAGCAGTTCTTC.

There are many counts of this clonotype. CDR3 coding DNA: TGTGCCAGCAGTTTCAGTAGGAGCTACGAGCAGTACTTC. It specifies CASSFSRSYEQYF. The gene calls are TRBV12-3 or TRBV12-4 and TRBJ2-7; D unresolved. CDR3 length: 13 amino acids. Trimming stripped 3 bases from V and 3 bases from J, with 9 bases between.

This clonotype was picked up a small number of times. The chain employs TRBV9 and TRBJ2-3; no definite D call. CDR1 and CDR2 (germline): SGDLS, YYNGEE. Trimming shortened V by 0 bases and J by 6 bases, and 11 bases separated the two germline ends. The CDR3 spans 14 residues. The CDR3 DNA reads TGTGCCAGCAGCGTAGGATGGGGAACGGATACGCAGTATTTT. Protein: CASSVGWGTDTQYF.

A few counts support this clonotype. The chain is built from TRBV7-9 and TRBJ2-7; possibly TRBD1 for D (6 bases). CDR1 SEHNR and CDR2 FQNEAQ come from the germline V gene (reference sequence). The V end lost 0 bases, the J end lost 5 bases, and 14 bases lay between the germline ends. The CDR3 runs 15 residues. The DNA for the CDR3 is TGTGCCAGCAGCTTAGCACAGGGCTCCATCCACGAGCAGTACTTC. Amino acids: CASSLAQGSIHEQYF.

This clonotype was observed a few times. The V and J genes are TRBV30 and TRBJ1-6, with D unresolved. This CDR3 is built from 14 residues. Germline V CDR1 and CDR2: GTSNPN, SVGIG (reference sequence). V shed 0 bases and J shed 8 bases, with 11 bases lying between them. The CDR3 nucleotides read TGTGCCTGGAGTGTACAACCCCACTATTCACCCCTCCACTTT. Its protein is CAWSVQPHYSPLHF.

The chain couples TRBV7-9 to TRBJ2-2; D is uncertain. V lost 5 bases and J 7 bases, leaving 11 bases between the germline ends. The CDR3 length is 13 residues. CDR1 SEHNR and CDR2 FQNEAQ come from the germline V gene (reference sequence). CDR3 residues: CASSNRAFGELFF. As DNA, the CDR3 is TGTGCCAGCAGCAATAGGGCCTTCGGGGAGCTGTTTTTT.

Only a few counts were recorded for this clonotype. J is TRBJ1-4 and V is TRBV4-3; D might be TRBD1 (5 bases). The V end was cut by 0 bases, the J end by 7 bases, with 18 bases between. There are 17 residues in the CDR3. Germline V CDR1 and CDR2: LGHNA, YSLEER. The CDR3 sequence: CASSQDFSRGIAEKLFF. In DNA, the CDR3 is TGCGCCAGCAGCCAAGATTTCTCCCGGGGGATTGCTGAAAAACTGTTTTTT.

The sample holds a few counts of this clonotype. The chain joins TRBV5-6 to TRBJ2-3, with 14 bases fitting TRBD2. The V segment lost 3 bases and the J segment 5 bases; nucleotides outside the gene matches: 2. The length of the CDR3 is 15 residues. Germline values: CDR1 SGHDT, CDR2 YYEEEE. In DNA form, the CDR3 reads TGTGCCAGCAGCTCCGGGACTAGCGGGGGAGATACGCAGTATTTT. Translating it yields CASSSGTSGGDTQYF.

This CDR3 reads CASSLVEGSEQYF. Written as DNA, the CDR3 is TGTGCCAGCAGTTTAGTGGAGGGGAGCGAGCAGTACTTC. V gene TRBV27 combines with J gene TRBJ2-7; possibly TRBD2 for D (6 bases). There are 13 residues in the CDR3. CDR1 is MNHEY and CDR2 is SMNVEV in the germline V gene (reference sequence). The V end lost 2 bases, the J end lost 6 bases, and 11 bases lay between the germline ends.